The 28 T cell receptor beta chains presented below share a single source sample, sequenced in a study of regulatory T cells in long-lasting Graves disease (dated by TCRdb to the early 2020s). The protocol used for the library was multiplex PCR. Instrument used: Illumina HiSeq 4000. TCR beta libraries were built with iRepertoire HTBI primers and Arm-PCR amplification of CDR3 regions. Clones were called with MiXCR by TCRdb after fastp trimmed the public reads at Q25, and only in-frame beta chains were retained. Rows are unified per CDR3 protein, each entry keeping the most common DNA and genes. Across this sample there are about 340,000 distinct CDR3 sequences, with 15% to 20% seen only once. Less than 35% of the sample goes to the ten largest clones. The time point label, read with the paper, signifies: persistent/refractory GD, antithyroid drugs over 5 years with positive TRAb. RNA was extracted from PBMCs in TRIzol for both TCR sequencing and RNA sequencing.

The sample was peripheral blood mononuclear cells (PBMCs), taken when the disease was refractory, from a patient treated with antithyroid drugs. The receptor source for this set is a female donor with Graves disease.

This clonotype has more than one count but fewer than ten. The rearrangement links TRBV11-2 to TRBJ2-7, with a tentative D call TRBD2 (6 bases). The germline V gene encodes CDR1 SGHAT and CDR2 FQNNGV. CDR3 length equals 16 residues. V lost 4 bases and J 2 bases, leaving 18 bases between the germline ends. The CDR3 bases are TGTGCCAGCAGCTACCCGCTGAGGACTATACCCTACGAGCAGTACTTC. Protein product: CASSYPLRTIPYEQYF.

Many counts were recorded for this clonotype. This chain uses TRBV6-1 with TRBJ1-4; D not resolved. CDR1 is MNHNS, CDR2 SASEGT, per germline. Trimming removed 4 bases from V and 7 bases from J, with 4 bases in between. The CDR3 extends over 11 amino acids. The CDR3 protein is CASSALEKLFF. CDR3 DNA: TGTGCCAGCAGTGCACTTGAAAAACTGTTTTTT.

The sample holds one count of this clonotype. It may be a read error: a sequence one base away is much more abundant. The chain couples TRBV11-2 to TRBJ2-7, with TRBD2 matching over 9 bases. This CDR3 is built from 16 residues. Germline CDR1 and CDR2: SGHAT and FQNNGV. The CDR3 spells CASSLDLAGGRYEQHF. As DNA, the CDR3 is TGTGCCAGCAGCTTAGATCTCGCGGGGGGGCGGTACGAGCAGCACTTC.

Only a few counts were recorded for this clonotype. A much larger clone lies one base from this, so it may be a read error. This chain links TRBV2 with TRBJ2-5; the match to TRBD2 covers 9 bases. The CDR3 is made up of 14 amino acids. Germline V gives CDR1 SNHLY, CDR2 FYNNEI. The CDR3, as DNA: TGTGCCAGCAGGCCACTAGCGGGTCAAGAGACCCAGTGCTTC. This codes for CASRPLAGQETQCF.

There are many counts of this clonotype. This chain links TRBV10-3 with TRBJ2-5; D remains ambiguous. V lost 0 bases to trimming and J lost 3 bases, with 8 bases between them. Germline V CDR1 and CDR2: ENHRY, SYGVKD. The CDR3 has 14 residues. CDR3 loop: CAISESKQKETQYF. The CDR3 bases are TGTGCCATCAGTGAGTCTAAGCAAAAAGAGACCCAGTACTTC.

This clonotype was counted a few times. The genes are TRBV11-2 and TRBJ1-6; D call uncertain. The germline V and J ends were trimmed by 0 bases and 8 bases, with 14 bases remaining between them. This CDR3 comprises 16 residues. The germline V gene encodes CDR1 SGHAT and CDR2 FQNNGV. The CDR3 sequence: CASSLDSGSVYSPLHF. The CDR3 nucleotides read TGTGCCAGCAGCTTAGATTCAGGCAGCGTTTATTCACCCCTCCACTTT.

Turning to this clonotype: A much more abundant neighbour one base away suggests this may be a read error. V is TRBV6-1 and J is TRBJ2-5; D is unclear. V lost 5 bases and J 7 bases, leaving 23 bases between the germline ends. CDR1 MNHNS and CDR2 SASEGT come from the germline V gene. CDR3 size: 16 residues. The CDR3 loop reads CASSPKAGPPLGTQYF. CDR3 bases: TGTGCCAGCAGTCCTAAGGCAGGACCGCCTCTCGGGACCCAGTACTTC.

At least ten counts were recorded for this clonotype. The chain recombines TRBV27 with TRBJ2-7, with 8 bases aligning to TRBD1. Losses at the gene ends were 5 bases for V and 4 bases for J; bases not matched to a gene: 13. The germline gives CDR1 MNHEY, CDR2 SMNVEV (reference sequence). The CDR3 runs 16 residues. The CDR3 DNA reads TGTGCCAGCAGTCCTCAATGGACAGGGACATGGTACGAGCAGTACTTC. Amino acids: CASSPQWTGTWYEQYF.

J is TRBJ2-7 and V is TRBV5-1; 7 bases line up with TRBD1. J gave up 5 bases and V 2 bases, and 10 bases lay outside the gene matches. Germline loops: CDR1 SGHRS, CDR2 YFSETQ. This CDR3 spans 15 amino acids. The CDR3 protein is CASSFRGGETNEQYF. For the CDR3, the DNA is TGCGCCAGCAGCTTTAGAGGGGGCGAAACGAACGAGCAGTACTTC.

This clonotype was picked up a small number of times. The rearrangement joins TRBV30 to TRBJ2-3, with D unclear. CDR3 length: 11 residues. Germline CDR1 GTSNPN, CDR2 SVGIG (reference sequence). The V end lost 0 bases, the J end lost 5 bases, and 3 bases lay between the germline ends. The CDR3 nucleotides read TGTGCCTGGAGTGTACGAGATACGCAGTATTTT. Translated, it gives CAWSVRDTQYF. The full variable domain, completed using reference TRBV30 and TRBJ2-3, is SQTIHQWPATLVQPVGSPLSLECTVEGTSNPNLYWYRQAAGRGLQLLFYSVGIGQISSEVPQNLSASRPQDRQFILSSKKLLLSDSGFYLCAWSVRDTQYFGPGTRLTVL.

This clonotype was counted many times. The rearrangement joins TRBV28 to TRBJ2-7, with a weak D call TRBD1 (6 bases). Per germline, CDR1 MDHEN and CDR2 SYDVKM. Trimming took 7 bases from V and 0 from J, leaving 13 bases between them. The CDR3 is made up of 14 amino acids. The CDR3 is CASTLGGVSYEQYF. CDR3 DNA sequence: TGTGCCAGCACCCTAGGGGGAGTCTCCTACGAGCAGTACTTC.

This clonotype has ten or more counts. The rearrangement joins TRBV6-1 to TRBJ2-5, with D possibly TRBD1 on 6 matching bases. The CDR3 sequence is 14 residues long. V dropped 1 base and J dropped 7 bases, with 13 bases sitting between them. Germline CDR1 and CDR2: MNHNS and SASEGT. CDR3 amino acids: CASSEDRAQGTQYF. The CDR3 nucleotides are TGTGCCAGCAGTGAAGACAGGGCCCAGGGGACCCAGTACTTC.

The chain couples TRBV6-2 or TRBV6-3 to TRBJ2-5; maybe TRBD1 (5 bases). Germline V gives CDR1 MNHEY, CDR2 SVGEGT. The CDR3 contains 17 residues. The V gene lost 7 bases and the J gene lost 5 bases, with 26 bases spanning the gap. The CDR3 DNA sequence: TGTGCCAGCATCAAGCGTCCGTCCCATTTTAGGGGTGAGACCCAGTACTTC. It is translated as CASIKRPSHFRGETQYF.

The sample holds a few counts of this clonotype. V usage is TRBV18 and J usage is TRBJ1-5; 8 bases map to TRBD1. The CDR3 runs 15 residues. Germline lookup yields CDR1 KGHSH and CDR2 LQKENI. V shed 6 bases, J shed 1 base, and the junction held 5 bases outside the gene matches. CDR3 region: CASSKDRDSNQPQHF. CDR3 nucleotide sequence: TGTGCCAGCTCCAAGGACAGGGACAGCAATCAGCCCCAGCATTTT.

This clonotype was seen many times. V is TRBV12-3 or TRBV12-4 and J is TRBJ1-1; a possible D gene is TRBD1 (6 bases). The ends were cut back, 6 bases at V and 4 bases at J, with 12 bases in the middle. This CDR3 is 13 amino acids long. CDR3 DNA: TGTGCCAGCAGGAACAGGGTCCGCACTGAAGCTTTCTTT. Encoded protein: CASRNRVRTEAFF.

The rearrangement uses TRBV2 and TRBJ2-7; D possibly corresponds to TRBD2 (5 bases). The length of the CDR3 is 13 residues. The V end lost 5 bases, the J end lost 1 base, and 9 bases lay between the germline ends. Germline V gene lookup returns CDR1 SNHLY and CDR2 FYNNEI. CDR3: CASSIRGSYEQYF. The CDR3 DNA reads TGTGCCAGCAGTATTCGGGGATCCTACGAGCAGTACTTC.

This clonotype was picked up many times. The chain joins TRBV20-1 to TRBJ2-7; 7 bases fit TRBD1. The CDR3 has 15 residues. Trimming at V came to 5 bases and at J to 0 bases, leaving 10 bases not matched to a gene. Looked up from germline, CDR1 is DFQATT and CDR2 is SNEGSKA (reference sequence). The chain's CDR3 is CSAPSGTAFSYEQYF. The CDR3 nucleotides read TGCAGTGCTCCTTCCGGGACAGCGTTCTCCTACGAGCAGTACTTC.

This clonotype was picked up a small number of times. This sequence joins TRBV28 and TRBJ2-7; TRBD2 matches 10 bases. Germline loops: CDR1 MDHEN, CDR2 SYDVKM. This CDR3 contains 16 residues. J was trimmed by 4 bases and V by 7 bases; bases with no gene match: 13. Here the CDR3 DNA reads TGTGCCAGCATAAAGGGTGGTGCTAGCGGGAGATACGAGCAGTACTTC. It encodes CASIKGGASGRYEQYF.

A few counts support this clonotype. The J gene is TRBJ1-1, the V gene TRBV18; D remains ambiguous. This CDR3 is built from 12 residues. Germline V gene sequence: CDR1 KGHSH, CDR2 LQKENI. Trimming cost V 4 bases and J 14 bases, with 17 bases left between them. The CDR3 protein is CASSLLRSETFF. The CDR3 nucleotides are TGTGCCAGCTCACTTTTGCGGTCGGAAACATTCTTT.

This clonotype has only a few counts. This rearrangement joins TRBV20-1 to TRBJ2-7, with TRBD2 identical over 11 bases. The CDR3 is 15 residues long. Germline CDR1 reads DFQATT; CDR2 reads SNEGSKA (reference sequence). J gave up 4 bases and V 6 bases, and 11 bases lay outside the gene matches. The CDR3 nucleotides are TGCAGTGCCCCGGAGGGGCTAGCGGGAGGTTACGAGCAGTACTTC. It encodes CSAPEGLAGGYEQYF.

This clonotype was counted a few times. The rearrangement uses TRBV6-1 and TRBJ1-5, with D tentatively TRBD1 (5 bases). With 7 bases removed from V and 0 bases from J, the gap between germline ends came to 16 bases. Germline loops: CDR1 MNHNS, CDR2 SASEGT. This CDR3 comprises 16 residues. The DNA of the CDR3 is TGTGCCAGCACCTGGGGGGACTCTAATAGCAATCAGCCCCAGCATTTT. Protein product: CASTWGDSNSNQPQHF.

The chain is built from TRBV7-2 and TRBJ1-1; 7 bases agree with TRBD1. Germline-derived CDR1 and CDR2 are SGHTA and FQGNSA. The CDR3 runs to 13 residues. Trimming cost V 1 base and J 11 bases; bases outside gene matches: 7. The CDR3 loop is CASSLEVTGIAFF. The CDR3 region has the DNA TGTGCCAGCAGCTTAGAGGTGACAGGGATCGCTTTCTTT.

This clonotype was detected a few times. The V gene is TRBV20-1, the J gene TRBJ2-7; TRBD1 matches at 7 bases. The CDR3 is 11 residues long. CDR1 and CDR2 (germline): DFQATT, SNEGSKA (reference sequence). V gave up 5 bases and J gave up 9 bases; unmatched junction bases: 7. CDR3 coding DNA: TGCAGTGCTTCGACAGGGAGCGGGCAGTACTTC. Translating it yields CSASTGSGQYF.

This sequence joins TRBV5-8 and TRBJ1-1, with 9 bases identical to TRBD1. CDR1 and CDR2 (germline): SGHTS, YDEGEE. There are 16 residues in the CDR3. J lost 1 base, V lost 0 bases, and 4 bases had no gene match. The CDR3 region is CASSLEWGQGNTEAFF. The CDR3 DNA reads TGTGCCAGCAGCTTGGAGTGGGGACAGGGGAACACTGAAGCTTTCTTT.

This clonotype was observed many times. The CDR3 reads CSARDPGWERNTEAFF. DNA for the CDR3: TGCAGTGCTAGAGATCCAGGGTGGGAAAGGAACACTGAAGCTTTCTTT. The gene calls are TRBV20-1 and TRBJ1-1; TRBD1 might be the D (5 bases). The ends were cut back, 0 bases at V and 1 base at J, with 15 bases in the middle. The CDR3 extends over 16 amino acids. CDR1 is DFQATT, CDR2 SNEGSKA, per germline (reference sequence).

This clonotype has only a few counts. The chain has TRBV2 and TRBJ2-1; D is unresolved. Per germline, CDR1 SNHLY and CDR2 FYNNEI. V was pared by 5 bases and J by 7 bases, with 9 bases between. The CDR3 length is 12 residues. CDR3 DNA sequence: TGTGCCAGCAGTAAAGAACGGAATGAGCAGTTCTTC. Amino acid sequence: CASSKERNEQFF.

This clonotype appeared many times. The chain carries TRBV6-1 and TRBJ2-5; 9 nucleotides agree with TRBD1. This CDR3 is built from 15 residues. The V gene's germline CDR1 is MNHNS and CDR2 SASEGT. V trimming: 4 bases; J trimming: 5 bases; junction bases outside the gene matches: 8. CDR3 sequence: CASSGWTGVGETQYF. DNA of the CDR3: TGTGCCAGCAGTGGGTGGACAGGGGTTGGGGAGACCCAGTACTTC.

The CDR3 is CASSTGTGQGNTIYF. The CDR3, as DNA: TGTGCCAGCAGCACCGGGACAGGCCAAGGAAACACCATATATTTT. V and J are TRBV7-9 and TRBJ1-3; TRBD1 matches 8 bases. Germline CDR1 reads SEHNR; CDR2 reads FQNEAQ (reference sequence). The CDR3 is 15 residues long. V lost 5 bases to trimming and J lost 4 bases; unmatched junction nucleotides: 7. The variable domain in full, with the rest retrieved from reference TRBV7-9 and TRBJ1-3, is DTGVSQNPRHKITKRGQNVTFRCDPISEHNRLYWYRQTLGQGPEFLTYFQNEAQLEKSRLLSDRFSAERPKGSFSTLEIQRTEQGDSAMYLCASSTGTGQGNTIYFGEGSWLTVV.